This TCR beta chain appears in the sequencing data of a study of T cell changes during pregnancy in multiple sclerosis. Clones were sequenced by immunoSEQ multiplex PCR, and TCRdb holds only the in-frame ones, with some missing. This sample carries more than 60,000 clones, approximately 89% of them seen once, and the ten largest clones take 1.4% to 1.5%. Germline CDR1 and CDR2: SEHNR and FQNEAQ (reference sequence). This CDR3 is 12 amino acids long. With 3 bases removed from V and 6 bases from J, the gap between germline ends came to 5 bases. This sample comprised peripheral blood, obtained in the second trimester of pregnancy. The receptor comes from a female donor with multiple sclerosis, enrolled in a pregnancy study. The chain is built from TRBV7-9 and TRBJ2-2; D is uncertain. The CDR3 DNA reads TGTGCCAGCAGCTTCCCTCCCGGGGAGCTGTTTTTT. Encoded protein: CASSFPPGELFF.